The 15 T cell receptor beta chains below were found in one sample sequenced in a study of T-cell reconstitution after alpha-beta-depleted transplantation in children. The authors prepared the TCRbeta library with unique molecular identifiers. TCRdb passed the PCR reads through MiXCR, listing each CDR3 protein once. The profile shows under 85,000 distinct CDR3 sequences, roughly 18% of them singletons. Sample: PBMCs, mostly from graft donor cells, taken 360 days after TCRalphabeta/CD19-depleted stem cell transplant. Receptor source: a male patient between 2 and 15 years old who had a stem cell transplant for acute lymphoblastic leukemia, so the T cells may come from the graft donor.

This clonotype was observed a handful of times. This chain links TRBV5-1 with TRBJ2-1; 8 bases fit TRBD1. V was pared by 2 bases and J by 4 bases, with 5 bases of the junction left unmatched. The CDR3 has 15 residues. Germline CDR1 and CDR2: SGHRS and YFSETQ. DNA of the CDR3: TGCGCCAGCAGCTTCTCCGGGACAGGTTACAATGAGCAGTTCTTC. Its protein is CASSFSGTGYNEQFF.

The rearrangement joins TRBV4-2 to TRBJ1-5; D remains unclear. The CDR3 consists of 15 residues. The V end lost 0 bases, the J end lost 0 bases, and 6 bases lay between the germline ends. Germline V CDR1 and CDR2: LGHNA, YNFKEQ. The CDR3 nucleotides are TGTGCCAGCAGCCAAGATGGCGGTAGCAATCAGCCCCAGCATTTT. It codes for CASSQDGGSNQPQHF.

In this sample, this clonotype turned up a few times. J is TRBJ2-7 and V is TRBV29-1; D is possibly TRBD1 (5 bases). CDR3 size: 13 residues. Germline CDR1 and CDR2: SQVTM and ANQGSEA. V lost 0 bases and J 2 bases, leaving 8 bases between the germline ends. CDR3 DNA sequence: TGCAGCGTTGAAGACAGGGTCGCCTACGAGCAGTACTTC. It specifies CSVEDRVAYEQYF.

This clonotype was seen only a few times. This sequence joins TRBV6-5 and TRBJ2-2, with TRBD2 matching 9 bases. CDR3 length: 19 amino acids. With V trimmed by 6 bases and J by 1 base, 15 bases remained unmatched. CDR1 MNHEY and CDR2 SVGAGI come from the germline V gene. CDR3 protein: CASSYSPLSGRRNTGELFF. In DNA, the CDR3 is TGTGCCAGCAGCTATTCGCCCCTTAGCGGGAGAAGGAACACCGGGGAGCTGTTTTTT.

The sample holds a few counts of this clonotype. This chain joins TRBV12-3 or TRBV12-4 and TRBJ2-1, with D maybe TRBD2 (6 bases). CDR3 length equals 13 residues. V lost 2 bases to trimming and J lost 8 bases, with 10 bases between them. The CDR3 DNA reads TGTGCCAGCAGTTTATGGAGGGAGGATGAGCAGTTCTTC. Protein sequence: CASSLWREDEQFF.

The chain couples TRBV12-3 or TRBV12-4 to TRBJ2-2; 10 bases are a match to TRBD2. With V trimmed by 2 bases and J by 4 bases, 4 bases remained unmatched. The CDR3 has 16 amino acids. The CDR3 DNA sequence: TGTGCCAGCAGTTTAAGTTTAGCGGGAGGCACCGGGGAGCTGTTTTTT. Residues: CASSLSLAGGTGELFF.

Details on this clonotype: One end of the junction does not line up with germline, which may come from a read error. The chain employs TRBV6-5 and TRBJ2-7; 8 positions match TRBD1. This CDR3 spans 13 amino acids. CDR1 is MNHEY, CDR2 SVGAGI, per germline. The CDR3 sequence is CASSYSTSGGVTF. The CDR3 DNA reads TGTGCCAGCAGTTACTCAACCTCAGGGGGCGTAACATTC.

This clonotype was seen only a few times. The V call is TRBV6-1, the J call TRBJ2-2; 13 bases line up with TRBD2. CDR1 MNHNS and CDR2 SASEGT come from the germline V gene. This CDR3 comprises 16 residues. Unmatched junction bases numbered 5, after V lost 5 bases and J lost 5 bases. CDR3 nucleotide sequence: TGTGCCAGCAGTCGGACTAGCGGGAGAAAAACCGGGGAGCTGTTTTTT. Translation: CASSRTSGRKTGELFF.

The DNA of the CDR3 is TGTGCCAGCAGTTACTCGACCCTTAGGACAGTCATGAACACTGAAGCTTTCTTT. It is translated as CASSYSTLRTVMNTEAFF. The chain joins TRBV6-2 or TRBV6-3 to TRBJ1-1; a possible D gene is TRBD1 (6 bases). CDR3 length equals 18 residues. The germline gives CDR1 MNHEY, CDR2 SVGEGT. The germline V and J ends were trimmed by 0 bases and 0 bases, with 17 bases remaining between them.

A few counts support this clonotype. The chain uses TRBV5-6 and TRBJ2-3; D gene unclear. The CDR3 runs 12 residues. V was pared by 2 bases and J by 6 bases, with 7 bases between. Germline V CDR1 and CDR2: SGHDT, YYEEEE. CDR3 DNA: TGTGCCAGCAGCTTCCCCCGGGATACGCAGTATTTT. As protein: CASSFPRDTQYF.

The table lists this clonotype with a few counts. The chain is built from TRBV6-5 and TRBJ2-7, with a possible D match to TRBD1 (8 bases). The CDR3 has 15 amino acids. Trimming took 1 base from V and 5 from J, leaving 15 bases between them. Germline-derived CDR1 and CDR2 are MNHEY and SVGAGI. The CDR3 sequence is CASSYLNRGGNEQYF. The CDR3 region has the DNA TGTGCCAGCAGTTACTTGAACAGGGGGGGAAACGAGCAGTACTTC.

The V call is TRBV20-1, the J call TRBJ1-2; no definite D call. Germline CDR1 is DFQATT and CDR2 is SNEGSKA (reference sequence). V lost 1 base and J lost 0, with 3 bases in between. The CDR3 has 12 residues. CDR3 DNA: TGCAGTGCTAGAGGGTCTAACTATGGCTACACCTTC. This codes for CSARGSNYGYTF.

This clonotype appeared a few times. The rearrangement joins TRBV11-2 to TRBJ2-5; TRBD2 agrees at 8 bases. Germline assignment: CDR1 SGHAT and CDR2 FQNNGV. The CDR3 runs to 16 residues. V shed 2 bases, J shed 2 bases, and the junction held 7 bases outside the gene matches. The DNA for the CDR3 is TGTGCCAGCAGCTTATGGTTCGGGAGGGGTCAAGAGACCCAGTACTTC. This sequence encodes CASSLWFGRGQETQYF.

This clonotype was counted between two and nine times. J is TRBJ2-1 and V is TRBV6-9, with TRBD2 matching over 8 bases. Per germline, CDR1 MNHGY and CDR2 SVAAGI. Losses at the gene ends were 5 bases for V and 7 bases for J; bases not matched to a gene: 13. The length of the CDR3 is 16 residues. This CDR3 reads CASSNDQIAGRNEQFF. CDR3 sequence (DNA): TGTGCCAGCAGTAACGACCAAATAGCGGGAAGGAATGAGCAGTTCTTC.

The chain joins TRBV21-1 to TRBJ2-7; TRBD1 reflects the table's D call only, with no check against the DNA. TRBV21-1 is a recognized pseudogene. This CDR3 is built from 16 residues. The CDR3 reads CASSKRKTGRDYEQYF. CDR3 DNA sequence: TGTGCCAGCAGCAAAAGAAAGACAGGGAGGGACTACGAGCAGTACTTC.